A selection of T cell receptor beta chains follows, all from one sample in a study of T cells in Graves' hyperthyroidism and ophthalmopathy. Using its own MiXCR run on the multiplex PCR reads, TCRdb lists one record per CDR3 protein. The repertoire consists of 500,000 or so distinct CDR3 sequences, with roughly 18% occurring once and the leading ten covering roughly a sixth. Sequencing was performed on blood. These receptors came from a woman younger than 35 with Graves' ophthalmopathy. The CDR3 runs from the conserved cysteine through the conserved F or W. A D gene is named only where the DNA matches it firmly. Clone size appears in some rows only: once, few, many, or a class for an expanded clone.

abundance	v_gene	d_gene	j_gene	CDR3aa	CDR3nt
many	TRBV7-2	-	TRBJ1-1	CASSLRPGNPEAFF	TGTGCCAGCAGCTTGCGTCCAGGGAACCCTGAAGCTTTCTTT
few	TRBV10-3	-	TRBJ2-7	CAISDIPAGTYEQYF	TGTGCCATCAGTGATATACCTGCGGGGACCTACGAGCAGTACTTC
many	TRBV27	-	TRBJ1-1	CASSLSPVNTEAFF	TGTGCCAGCAGTTTATCGCCCGTGAACACTGAAGCTTTCTTT
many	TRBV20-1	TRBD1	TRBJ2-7	CSARGTGGRSYEQYF	TGCAGTGCTAGAGGGACAGGGGGCCGGTCGTACGAGCAGTACTTC
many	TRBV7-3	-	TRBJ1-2	CASSLNAGDYGYTF	TGTGCCAGCAGCTTAAATGCAGGGGACTATGGCTACACCTTC
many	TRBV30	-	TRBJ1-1	CAWSGGAVAFF	TGTGCCTGGAGTGGCGGGGCGGTGGCTTTCTTT
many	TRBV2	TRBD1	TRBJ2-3	CASILPLRQGPLSTDTQYF	TGTGCCAGCATCCTGCCCCTCCGACAGGGCCCACTGTCGACAGATACGCAGTATTTT
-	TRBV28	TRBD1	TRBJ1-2	CASRPPDRGAYGYTF	TGTGCCAGCAGACCACCGGACAGGGGGGCTTATGGCTACACCTTC
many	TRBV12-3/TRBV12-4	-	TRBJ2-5	CASSPPQGVVETQYF	TGTGCCAGCAGCCCCCCACAAGGCGTGGTAGAGACCCAGTACTTC
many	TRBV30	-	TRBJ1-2	CAWSPGPRIGYTF	TGTGCCTGGAGTCCAGGACCCCGTATAGGCTACACCTTC
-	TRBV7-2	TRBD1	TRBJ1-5	CASSFDRGGNQPQHF	TGTGCCAGCAGCTTCGACAGGGGAGGGAATCAGCCCCAGCATTTT
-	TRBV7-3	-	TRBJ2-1	CASSSDRGPYNGQFF	TGTGCCAGCAGCTCTGATAGGGGCCCCTACAATGGGCAGTTCTTC
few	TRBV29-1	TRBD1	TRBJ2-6	CSALKGGQGEEFSGANVLTF	TGCAGCGCACTTAAGGGGGGACAGGGGGAGGAGTTCTCTGGGGCCAACGTCCTGACTTTC
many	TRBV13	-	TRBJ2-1	CASSLGLTVTREQFF	TGTGCCAGCAGCTTAGGCCTTACAGTTACAAGGGAGCAGTTCTTC
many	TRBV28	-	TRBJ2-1	CASAEGETYEQFF	TGTGCCAGCGCGGAAGGGGAAACCTATGAGCAGTTCTTC
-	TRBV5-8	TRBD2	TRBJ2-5	CASSLVGGSGGKKTQYF	TGTGCCAGCAGTCTGGTCGGGGGGTCAGGAGGGAAGAAGACCCAGTACTTC
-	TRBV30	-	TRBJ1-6	CAWSDQGGLNSPLHF	TGTGCCTGGAGTGACCAGGGCGGTTTGAATTCACCCCTCCACTTT
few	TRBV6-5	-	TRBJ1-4	CASSYSAGLDEKLFF	TGTGCCAGCAGTTACTCAGCAGGGTTGGATGAAAAACTGTTTTTT
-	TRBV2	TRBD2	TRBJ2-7	CASSEAGTSGSYEQYF	TGTGCCAGCAGTGAAGCCGGGACTAGCGGATCCTACGAGCAGTACTTC
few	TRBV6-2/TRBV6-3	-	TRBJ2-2	CASSYSRIGGRRGELFF	TGTGCCAGCAGTTACTCGCGCATAGGCGGTAGGAGAGGGGAGCTGTTTTTT
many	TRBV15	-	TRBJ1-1	CATSRGGREGTEAFF	TGTGCCACCAGCAGAGGAGGCCGTGAGGGGACTGAAGCTTTCTTT
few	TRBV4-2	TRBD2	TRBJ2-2	CASKVSSGGSTDTGELFF	TGTGCCAGCAAGGTATCTAGCGGGGGTAGCACCGACACCGGGGAGCTGTTTTTT
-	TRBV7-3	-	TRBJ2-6	CASSLKGNRLSGANVLTF	TGTGCCAGCAGCTTAAAGGGGAACCGCCTCTCTGGGGCCAACGTCCTGACTTTC
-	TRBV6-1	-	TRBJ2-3	CASSPGYNQPQYF	TGTGCCAGCAGTCCAGGGTACAATCAGCCCCAGTATTTT
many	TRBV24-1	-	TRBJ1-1	CATYPVPWMGAEAFF	TGTGCCACCTACCCCGTCCCGTGGATGGGGGCTGAAGCTTTCTTT
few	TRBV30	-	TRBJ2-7	CAWSVRSVYEQYF	TGTGCCTGGAGTGTCAGGTCGGTCTACGAGCAGTACTTC
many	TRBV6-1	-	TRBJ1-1	CASSQEWADTEAFF	TGTGCCAGCAGCCAGGAGTGGGCGGACACTGAAGCTTTCTTT
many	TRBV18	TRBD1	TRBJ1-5	CASSPLGQGGGQPQHF	TGTGCCAGCTCACCTCTGGGACAGGGTGGAGGTCAGCCCCAGCATTTT
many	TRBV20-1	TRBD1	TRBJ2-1	CSAWDRGLRDEQFF	TGCAGTGCTTGGGACAGGGGGCTTCGGGATGAGCAGTTCTTC
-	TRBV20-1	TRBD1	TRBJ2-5	CSASTGGESQYF	TGCAGTGCTTCGACAGGGGGGGAGTCCCAGTACTTC
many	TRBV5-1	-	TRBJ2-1	CASSLTPTSYNEQFF	TGCGCCAGCAGCTTGACCCCGACCTCCTACAATGAGCAGTTCTTC
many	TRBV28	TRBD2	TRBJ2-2	CASSSSGGNTGELFF	TGTGCCAGCAGTTCTAGCGGGGGTAACACCGGGGAGCTGTTTTTT
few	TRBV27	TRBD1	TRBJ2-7	CASSSTGDGYEQYF	TGTGCCAGCAGTTCGACAGGGGACGGCTACGAGCAGTACTTC
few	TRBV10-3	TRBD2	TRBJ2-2	CAISRVSGIETGELFF	TGTGCCATCAGTAGGGTCAGCGGGATCGAGACCGGGGAGCTGTTTTTT
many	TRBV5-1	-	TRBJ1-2	CASSFTADNYGYTF	TGCGCCAGCAGCTTCACAGCAGATAACTATGGCTACACCTTC
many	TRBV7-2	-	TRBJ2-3	CASSLGGTADTQYF	TGTGCCAGCAGCTTAGGCGGGACCGCAGATACGCAGTATTTT
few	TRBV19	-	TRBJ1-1	CASSMVREANTEAFF	TGTGCCAGTAGTATGGTCCGGGAGGCTAACACTGAAGCTTTCTTT
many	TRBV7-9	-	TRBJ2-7	CASSLGDNEQYF	TGTGCCAGCAGCTTGGGGGACAACGAGCAGTACTTC
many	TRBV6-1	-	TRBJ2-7	CASSTDITKQYF	TGTGCCAGTTCTACAGACATTACGAAGCAGTACTTC
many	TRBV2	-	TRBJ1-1	CASSVSGKTEAFF	TGTGCCAGCAGTGTTTCAGGGAAAACTGAAGCTTTCTTT
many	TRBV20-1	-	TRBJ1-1	CSAPGRSEHTEAFF	TGCAGTGCCCCTGGGCGTTCAGAACACACTGAAGCTTTCTTT
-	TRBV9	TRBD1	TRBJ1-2	CASSVDRGPYGYTF	TGTGCCAGCAGCGTGGACAGGGGACCTTATGGCTACACCTTC
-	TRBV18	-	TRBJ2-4	CASSPNDRLAKNIQYF	TGTGCCAGCTCACCCAACGACAGACTAGCCAAAAACATTCAGTACTTC
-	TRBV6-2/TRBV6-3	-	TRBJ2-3	CASSSPQGTDTQYF	TGTGCCAGCAGTTCTCCGCAGGGAACAGATACGCAGTATTTT
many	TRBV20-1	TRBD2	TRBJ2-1	CSANKVSGGDPGDEQFF	TGCAGTGCTAACAAGGTTAGCGGGGGAGACCCAGGGGATGAGCAGTTCTTC
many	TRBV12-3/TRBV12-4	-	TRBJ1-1	CATSSRENTEAFF	TGTGCCACCTCGTCGAGGGAGAACACTGAAGCTTTCTTT
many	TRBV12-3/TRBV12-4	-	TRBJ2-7	CASTLSPGFNEQYF	TGTGCCAGCACCCTTTCCCCCGGTTTCAACGAGCAGTACTTC
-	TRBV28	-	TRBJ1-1	CASSGSIGTPNEGPEAFF	TGTGCCAGCAGCGGATCAATCGGGACCCCCAACGAGGGACCTGAAGCTTTCTTT
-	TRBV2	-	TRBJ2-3	CASTLLVGTDTQYF	TGTGCCAGCACCTTACTTGTGGGCACAGATACGCAGTATTTT
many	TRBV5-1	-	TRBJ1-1	CASSLEPGGDTEAFF	TGCGCCAGCAGCTTGGAACCGGGTGGGGACACTGAAGCTTTCTTT
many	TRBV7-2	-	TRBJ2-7	CASSLGGTLQNEQYF	TGTGCCAGCAGCTTAGGCGGGACTCTCCAAAACGAGCAGTACTTC
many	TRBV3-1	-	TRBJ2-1	CASSQVAASGFNEQFF	TGTGCCAGCAGCCAAGTGGCGGCCTCGGGGTTCAATGAGCAGTTCTTC
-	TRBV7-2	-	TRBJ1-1	CASSFTTGSLNTEAFF	TGTGCCAGCAGCTTTACGACAGGTTCACTGAACACTGAAGCTTTCTTT
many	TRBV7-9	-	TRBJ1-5	CASSLDTRQPQHF	TGTGCCAGCAGCTTAGACACACGGCAGCCCCAGCATTTT
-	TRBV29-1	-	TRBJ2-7	CSVVGNAYEQYF	TGCAGCGTTGTAGGGAACGCGTACGAGCAGTACTTC
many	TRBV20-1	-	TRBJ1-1	CSARGGQSTEAFF	TGCAGTGCTAGAGGGGGACAATCCACTGAAGCTTTCTTT